The entry below describes one TCR beta chain. The sample holds other DNA sequences that translate to the same CDR3. Germline V gene lookup returns CDR1 SGHTA and CDR2 FQGTGA. This CDR3 spans 13 amino acids. Trimming removed 0 bases at V and 4 bases at J, with 7 bases between. The data stem from a study of blood T cell repertoires in COVID-19. On the study more broadly: Samples of COVID-19 (acute and convalescent) were obtained from the United States, Italy and Spain.

Repertoires were generated with immunoSEQ multiplex PCR, while TCRdb's copy carries only in-frame clones and drops some. The sample holds 430,000 or so clones, over 75% seen once. Participant age was roughly 18 to 90 years, and participants resided in about 25 US areas. The clonotype comes from a woman younger than 35 who had been exposed to COVID-19. The chain joins TRBV7-3 to TRBJ2-7; D might be TRBD2 (6 bases). The sequenced sample was PBMCs or T cells enriched from blood (not recorded which). The CDR3 bases are TGTGCCAGCAGCTTAACGGGGGGTTACGAGCAGTACTTC. Translation: CASSLTGGYEQYF.